The present T cell receptor (beta chain) was sequenced within a study of blood T cell repertoires in COVID-19. At the level of the study: Samples taken during acute and convalescent COVID-19 were collected in the United States, Italy and Spain.

Clones were read by immunoSEQ multiplex PCR, and TCRdb kept only the in-frame ones, dropping some. The sample records about 110,000 clones, approximately 85% being singletons. This TCR came from a human donor in a cohort sampled during active COVID-19. The material sequenced was peripheral blood.

CDR3: CASSLVVAGGETQYF. In DNA form, the CDR3 reads TGTGCCAGCAGCTTGGTTGTAGCGGGAGGAGAGACCCAGTACTTC. The chain combines TRBV5-4 with TRBJ2-5; the match to TRBD2 covers 10 bases. The CDR3 runs 15 residues. V shed 0 bases and J 4 bases; nucleotides not matched to a gene: 3. CDR1 and CDR2 (germline): SGHNT, YYREEE (reference sequence).